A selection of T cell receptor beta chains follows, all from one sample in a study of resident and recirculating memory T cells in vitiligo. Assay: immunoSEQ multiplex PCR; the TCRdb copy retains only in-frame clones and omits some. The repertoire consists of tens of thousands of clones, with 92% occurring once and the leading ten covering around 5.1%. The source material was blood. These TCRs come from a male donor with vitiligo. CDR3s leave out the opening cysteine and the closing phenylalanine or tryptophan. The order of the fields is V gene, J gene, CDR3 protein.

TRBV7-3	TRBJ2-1	AKRRLAGGESRHNEQF
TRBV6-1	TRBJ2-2	ASSGTGDTGELF
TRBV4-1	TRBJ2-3	ASSQGTRGGHTDTQY
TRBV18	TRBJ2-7	ASSPAGLAGTYEQY
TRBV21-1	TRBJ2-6	ASSNPDRAGANVLT
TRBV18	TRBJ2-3	ASSPMVSGGTDTQY
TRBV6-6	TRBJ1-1	ASSYSPGQGSVAF
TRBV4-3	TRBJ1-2	ASSQGGEGYGYT
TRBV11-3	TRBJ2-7	ASSSKTSGTALEQY
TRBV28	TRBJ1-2	ASSPRQGPYGYT
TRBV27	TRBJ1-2	ASSLQGRGKGYT
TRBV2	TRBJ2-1	ASSPGTSGISYNEQF
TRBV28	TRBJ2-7	ASSIGTGASYEQY
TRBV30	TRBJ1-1	AWEAGTEAF
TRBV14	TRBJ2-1	ASSHPSGSYNEQF
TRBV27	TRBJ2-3	ASFGGFTDTQY
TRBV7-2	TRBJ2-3	ASSLSPIAGGGDTQY
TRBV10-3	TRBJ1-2	AISPGQWAGGYT
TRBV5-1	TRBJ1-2	ASSLDGTGLGYT